The TCR beta chain under discussion was sequenced for a study of cytomegalovirus exposure and HLA in healthy donors. Study as a whole: Researchers previously reported finding just under 120 million unique TCR beta sequences from about 179 million T cells. Assignment to the Caucasian-associated ancestry cluster applied to more than 75% of the 350 to 500 genotyped donors. Whole-study findings and limits: It was confirmed in vitro that a few of the CMV-associated chains were specific for CMV antigens. With high specificity and sensitivity, the classifier reportedly diagnosed cytomegalovirus status.

This clone was seen a few times. As yet, its antigen is unknown. V was cut by 2 bases and J by 5 bases, with 18 bases left in between. Germline V gives CDR1 GTSNPN, CDR2 SVGIG (reference sequence). CDR3 length: 15 amino acids. Researchers ran the PCR with 60 Vbeta and 13 Jbeta primers. Profiled with immunoSEQ multiplex PCR; TCRdb holds only in-frame clones, not every one. The sample includes about 170,000 clones, 75% to 90% of them seen just once. Source material: PBMCs. The rearrangement joins TRBV30 to TRBJ1-1; no clear D gene. The sequence derives from a boy aged 2 to 9 in good health and CMV-seronegative. This CDR3 is CAWSPHPPRGTEAFF. The CDR3 DNA sequence: TGTGCCTGGAGTCCCCACCCACCACGCGGGACTGAAGCTTTCTTT.